This T cell receptor beta chain originates from a study of OX40 agonist ivuxolimab in advanced cancers. This clone was observed once. Per the germline V gene, CDR1 is SGHRS and CDR2 is YFSETQ. The V segment lost 0 bases and the J segment 2 bases; nucleotides outside the gene matches: 8. The CDR3 totals 17 residues. TCRdb keeps only in-frame clones here, not all; method: immunoSEQ multiplex PCR. The table shows 55,000 to 90,000 clones, with roughly 88% occurring only once. The sample was CD4+ or CD8+ T cells sorted from blood, taken in a trial of the OX40 agonist ivuxolimab. The TCR was taken from an adult with an advanced solid tumor such as melanoma, head and neck, liver or kidney cancer. This rearrangement joins TRBV5-1 to TRBJ2-3; TRBD2 matches at 8 bases. In DNA form, the CDR3 reads TGCGCCAGCAGCTTGGCCGGGGTAGCGGGGCCCACAGATACGCAGTATTTT. Amino acid sequence: CASSLAGVAGPTDTQYF.